This entry lists 26 T cell receptor beta chains sequenced from one sample in a study of OX40 agonist ivuxolimab in advanced cancers. Repertoires were generated with immunoSEQ multiplex PCR, while TCRdb's copy carries only in-frame clones and drops some. Among nearly 70,000 clones, 75% to 85% were seen once, and the ten largest hold 1.4% to 1.5%. This sample comprised CD4+ or CD8+ T cells sorted from blood, obtained in a trial of the OX40 agonist ivuxolimab. Source of these receptors: an adult with an advanced solid tumor such as melanoma, head and neck, liver or kidney cancer.

The chain recombines TRBV11-3 with TRBJ2-5; the D gene is possibly TRBD2 (5 bases). Trimming pared 3 bases from V and 4 bases from J, leaving 9 bases between. CDR1 and CDR2 from the germline V gene are SGHNT and YENEEA. CDR3 size: 13 residues. The DNA of the CDR3 is TGTGCCAGCAGCTTCGGACTGGGAGAGACCCAGTACTTC. Translating gives CASSFGLGETQYF.

V gene TRBV6-1 combines with J gene TRBJ1-5; D is perhaps TRBD1 (5 bases). Germline V gives CDR1 MNHNS, CDR2 SASEGT. There are 15 residues in the CDR3. V lost 1 base and J 6 bases, leaving 13 bases between the germline ends. The CDR3 spells CASSEGTRAGQPQHF. The CDR3 DNA follows: TGTGCCAGCAGTGAAGGAACCAGGGCAGGTCAGCCCCAGCATTTT.

The count of this clone is one. V is TRBV5-4 and J is TRBJ2-6; no reliable D call. Trimming cost V 4 bases and J 9 bases, with 17 bases left between them. Germline V gives CDR1 SGHNT, CDR2 YYREEE (reference sequence). This CDR3 spans 15 amino acids. CDR3 region: CASSIDGRRLNVLTF. Written as DNA, the CDR3 is TGTGCCAGCAGCATAGACGGTAGAAGGCTCAACGTCCTGACTTTC.

The gene calls are TRBV2 and TRBJ2-5; the match to TRBD2 covers 11 bases. This CDR3 spans 18 amino acids. From germline, CDR1 is SNHLY and CDR2 FYNNEI. V lost 2 bases and J lost 4; bases outside the gene matches: 12. CDR3 sequence: CASSEPKPPGLAVETQYF. The CDR3 DNA reads TGTGCCAGCAGTGAACCTAAACCGCCGGGACTAGCGGTAGAGACCCAGTACTTC.

The genes are TRBV18 and TRBJ1-2; D perhaps matches TRBD1 (5 bases). Germline CDR1 reads KGHSH; CDR2 reads LQKENI. This CDR3 region has 14 residues. V lost 1 base to trimming and J lost 7 bases, with 13 bases between them. The CDR3 spells CASSPQGFTAGYTF. The CDR3 DNA reads TGTGCCAGCTCACCACAGGGGTTTACTGCTGGCTACACCTTC. The variable domain in full, completed from reference TRBV18 and TRBJ1-2, reads NAGVMQNPRHLVRRRGQEARLRCSPMKGHSHVYWYRQLPEEGLKFMVYLQKENIIDESGMPKERFSAEFPKEGPSILRIQQVVRGDSAAYFCASSPQGFTAGYTFGSGTRLTVV.

The chain is built from TRBV11-2 and TRBJ2-7, with D perhaps matching TRBD2 (7 bases). The CDR3 length is 15 residues. Germline lookup yields CDR1 SGHAT and CDR2 FQNNGV. V was clipped by 4 bases and J by 6 bases, with 19 bases between them. The CDR3 nucleotides are TGTGCCAGCAGCTCAGTTTGGGGGGGGCATTCCGAGCAGTACTTC. Translating it yields CASSSVWGGHSEQYF.

CDR3 protein: CASSLTTAGNTIYF. CDR3 in DNA: TGTGCCAGCAGTTTAACGACAGCTGGAAACACCATATATTTT. V usage is TRBV28 and J usage is TRBJ1-3; D is possibly TRBD1 (5 bases). The CDR3 contains 14 residues. The germline V gene has CDR1 MDHEN and CDR2 SYDVKM. V was trimmed by 2 bases and J by 2 bases, leaving 7 bases between them.

The V call is TRBV6-6, the J call TRBJ1-4; D is unresolved. V shed 7 bases and J shed 8 bases, with 20 bases lying between them. The CDR3 has 15 residues. In germline, CDR1 is MNHNY, CDR2 SVGAGI (reference sequence). Here the CDR3 reads CASKADLPDTEKLFF. For the CDR3, the DNA is TGTGCCAGCAAAGCGGACCTCCCTGATACCGAAAAACTGTTTTTT.

The CDR3, as DNA: TGTGCCAGCAGTGCCCAGACAGGGGGCAACTATGGCTACACCTTC. This encodes CASSAQTGGNYGYTF. The chain combines TRBV6-4 with TRBJ1-2; 10 positions match TRBD1. V was pared by 4 bases and J by 2 bases, with 4 bases of the junction left unmatched. This CDR3 has 15 residues. In germline, CDR1 is MRHNA, CDR2 SNTAGT.

The CDR3 sequence: CASTLLGGNAEAFF. CDR3 DNA: TGTGCCAGTACCTTGCTAGGAGGGAATGCTGAAGCTTTCTTT. The rearrangement joins TRBV19 to TRBJ1-1; no reliable D call. From germline, CDR1 is LNHDA and CDR2 SQIVND (reference sequence). The CDR3 spans 14 residues. V was shortened by 7 bases and J by 6 bases, with 18 bases between the two germline ends.

This clone was counted between two and nine times. The chain links TRBV7-9 to TRBJ1-3, with 8 nucleotides matching TRBD1. The CDR3 has 18 amino acids. CDR1 SEHNR and CDR2 FQNEAQ come from the germline V gene (reference sequence). Trimming at V came to 4 bases and at J to 3 bases, leaving 14 bases not matched to a gene. Here the CDR3 reads CASSSLNRTGSVGNTIYF. CDR3 sequence (DNA): TGTGCCAGCAGCTCACTAAACCGGACAGGGTCTGTTGGAAACACCATATATTTT.

This rearrangement joins TRBV5-1 to TRBJ2-5; weak D call: TRBD2 (6 bases). Between the trimmed V and J ends, which lost 1 base and 4 bases, there was a span of 14 bases. This CDR3 is built from 15 residues. Germline V gives CDR1 SGHRS, CDR2 YFSETQ. The CDR3 sequence is CASSLSGGESETQYF. The CDR3 DNA sequence: TGCGCCAGCAGCTTGTCCGGGGGAGAATCAGAGACCCAGTACTTC.

The gene calls are TRBV20-1 and TRBJ2-7; D is ambiguous. CDR3 size: 11 residues. Trimming stripped 2 bases from V and 6 bases from J, with 8 bases between. Per germline, CDR1 DFQATT and CDR2 SNEGSKA (reference sequence). The CDR3: CSARSGTEQYF. CDR3 nucleotide sequence: TGCAGTGCTAGATCGGGTACCGAGCAGTACTTC.

The chain employs TRBV19 and TRBJ1-5, with 9 bases matching TRBD1. CDR1 is LNHDA, CDR2 SQIVND, per germline (reference sequence). The CDR3 consists of 16 residues. The trim removed 3 bases at V and 0 bases at J, leaving 3 bases unmatched. CDR3 residues: CASSILQGASNQPQHF. CDR3 DNA sequence: TGTGCCAGTAGTATCTTACAGGGGGCTAGCAATCAGCCCCAGCATTTT.

The chain links TRBV15 to TRBJ1-1; 7 bases are a match to TRBD1. The CDR3 covers 15 residues. V was pared by 1 base and J by 5 bases, with 7 bases of the junction left unmatched. In germline, CDR1 is LNHNV, CDR2 YYDKDF (reference sequence). The CDR3 region has the DNA TGTGCCACCAGCAGAGGCCCCACGACAGGGACTGAAGCTTTCTTT. Translating it yields CATSRGPTTGTEAFF.

The chain links TRBV13 to TRBJ2-1, with 7 nucleotides matching TRBD1. The J segment lost 4 bases and the V segment lost 10 bases, leaving 16 bases of the junction unmatched. The CDR3 consists of 16 residues. The germline V gene encodes CDR1 PRHDT and CDR2 FYEKMQ (reference sequence). As DNA, the CDR3 is TGTGCCACCCTAATTTACGGGACAGAAATTTACAATGAGCAGTTCTTC. It codes for CATLIYGTEIYNEQFF. The full variable domain, completed using reference TRBV13 and TRBJ2-1, is AAGVIQSPRHLIKEKRETATLKCYPIPRHDTVYWYQQGPGQDPQFLISFYEKMQSDKGSIPDRFSAQQFSDYHSELNMSSLELGDSALYFCATLIYGTEIYNEQFFGPGTRLTVL.

The gene calls are TRBV6-6 and TRBJ1-2; D not certain. The germline CDR1 and CDR2 sequences are MNHNY and SVGAGI (reference sequence). The CDR3 extends over 14 amino acids. V dropped 8 bases and J dropped 6 bases, with 19 bases sitting between them. The CDR3 nucleotides are TGTGCCAGCGGCCGGACCGCCGAGACCGATGGCTACACCTTC. It specifies CASGRTAETDGYTF.

The chain joins TRBV4-1 to TRBJ1-6; TRBD1 aligns across 11 bases. Germline assignment: CDR1 MGHRA and CDR2 YSYEKL. V was clipped by 0 bases and J by 13 bases; unmatched bases: 5. CDR3 length equals 15 residues. The CDR3 bases are TGCGCCAGCAGCCAAGAGGGGACAGGGGGGCGGCCCCTCCACTTT. Its translation: CASSQEGTGGRPLHF.

This clone was detected once. This chain links TRBV7-9 with TRBJ1-5; D remains ambiguous. The V and J ends lost 1 base and 7 bases respectively, with 8 bases between them. There are 13 residues in the CDR3. Germline V CDR1 and CDR2: SEHNR, FQNEAQ (reference sequence). The CDR3 protein is CASSLGLGQPQHF. CDR3 DNA: TGTGCCAGCAGCTTAGGTTTAGGGCAGCCCCAGCATTTT.

The V gene is TRBV30, the J gene TRBJ1-5, with D possibly matching TRBD1 (5 bases). Germline assignment: CDR1 GTSNPN and CDR2 SVGIG (reference sequence). With 0 bases removed from V and 4 bases from J, the gap between germline ends came to 7 bases. The length of the CDR3 is 13 residues. The CDR3 is CAWSVEGNQPQHF. The CDR3, as DNA: TGTGCCTGGAGTGTAGAGGGGAATCAGCCCCAGCATTTT. Complete variable domain (other parts from reference TRBV30 and TRBJ1-5): SQTIHQWPATLVQPVGSPLSLECTVEGTSNPNLYWYRQAAGRGLQLLFYSVGIGQISSEVPQNLSASRPQDRQFILSSKKLLLSDSGFYLCAWSVEGNQPQHFGDGTRLSIL.

The chain couples TRBV10-2 to TRBJ2-3, with 11 bases matching TRBD2. The CDR3 covers 15 residues. Germline V CDR1 and CDR2: WSHSY, SAAADI. The J segment lost 4 bases and the V segment lost 7 bases, leaving 7 bases of the junction unmatched. The DNA for the CDR3 is TGCGCCAGCACCAGCCTAGCGGGGGGACCAGATACGCAGTATTTT. It codes for CASTSLAGGPDTQYF.

This clone was recorded once. This rearrangement joins TRBV18 to TRBJ1-3; 11 bases fit TRBD1. Germline CDR1 is KGHSH and CDR2 is LQKENI. Trimming took 2 bases from V and 2 from J; bases not matched to a gene: 11. The CDR3 totals 19 residues. CDR3 region: CASSPVPGTGGETGNTIYF. In DNA, the CDR3 is TGTGCCAGCTCACCAGTGCCCGGGACAGGGGGAGAGACTGGAAACACCATATATTTT.

The chain joins TRBV7-9 to TRBJ1-4, with TRBD1 identical over 9 bases. Looked up from germline, CDR1 is SEHNR and CDR2 is FQNEAQ (reference sequence). The CDR3 is 15 residues long. The V segment lost 7 bases and the J segment 5 bases; nucleotides outside the gene matches: 8. The CDR3 DNA follows: TGTGCCAGCATCCAAACCGGGACAGGGAATGAAAAACTGTTTTTT. Protein product: CASIQTGTGNEKLFF. The full variable domain, completed using reference TRBV7-9 and TRBJ1-4, is DTGVSQNPRHKITKRGQNVTFRCDPISEHNRLYWYRQTLGQGPEFLTYFQNEAQLEKSRLLSDRFSAERPKGSFSTLEIQRTEQGDSAMYLCASIQTGTGNEKLFFGSGTQLSVL.

The chain couples TRBV5-4 to TRBJ2-7; the D is unclear. The V end lost 0 bases, the J end lost 4 bases, and 11 bases lay between the germline ends. The CDR3 totals 14 residues. Germline V lookup: CDR1 SGHNT, CDR2 YYREEE (reference sequence). The DNA for the CDR3 is TGTGCCAGCAGCTTGGCGACGCCACCGTACGAGCAGTACTTC. Its translation: CASSLATPPYEQYF.

The rearrangement uses TRBV10-3 and TRBJ1-1; 8 bases line up with TRBD1. Losses at the gene ends were 11 bases for V and 0 bases for J; bases not matched to a gene: 14. The CDR3 covers 16 residues. Germline V gives CDR1 ENHRY, CDR2 SYGVKD. The CDR3 here is CAVRTGTGLMNTEAFF. CDR3 DNA sequence: TGTGCCGTACGAACCGGGACAGGCCTTATGAACACTGAAGCTTTCTTT.

The chain has TRBV27 and TRBJ2-7, with 7 bases lining up with TRBD2. Germline CDR1 is MNHEY and CDR2 is SMNVEV (reference sequence). The junction had 14 bases not matched to a gene; V was cut back by 4 bases and J by 5 bases. The CDR3 extends over 16 amino acids. This CDR3 reads CASSSPSGGKYHEQYF. CDR3 DNA sequence: TGTGCCAGCAGTTCCCCCTCGGGGGGAAAGTACCACGAGCAGTACTTC.